Listed here are 13 T cell receptor beta chains from one sample, sequenced in a study of persistence of HIV-infected CD4 T cells. The immunoSEQ assay was version 4, run in survey mode. TCRdb's copy holds only in-frame clones and misses some; the assay was immunoSEQ multiplex PCR. The sample carries tens of thousands of clones, under 85% recorded once. These receptors are not linked to any known antigen. The stimulus was lysate of CMV-infected fibroblasts, around 10 ug/mL. Sorted nonresponding memory CD4+ T cells were CD40L-negative, CD69-negative, CD45RO-high. Sequenced here: CD4+ T cells sorted from PBMCs after approximately 20-hour stimulation, sampled from a patient who received antiretroviral therapy. The receptors derive from an adult man with HIV who was CMV-seropositive.

This clone has more than one count but fewer than ten. V and J are TRBV25-1 and TRBJ2-2; 7 nucleotides line up with TRBD2. The CDR3 totals 14 residues. Germline loops: CDR1 MGHDK, CDR2 SYGVNS. The trim removed 4 bases at V and 5 bases at J, leaving 4 bases unmatched. The CDR3 sequence is CASSGSAGTGELFF. The CDR3, as DNA: TGTGCCAGCAGTGGTTCAGCGGGGACCGGGGAGCTGTTTTTT.

The V and J genes are TRBV6-6 and TRBJ1-1; no clear D. V gave up 5 bases and J gave up 1 base, with 8 bases separating them. CDR3 length equals 13 residues. The germline gives CDR1 MNHNY, CDR2 SVGAGI (reference sequence). As DNA, the CDR3 is TGTGCCAGCAGTCGCGACTGGAACACTGAAGCTTTCTTT. Translated, it gives CASSRDWNTEAFF.

This rearrangement joins TRBV14 to TRBJ1-1; D is undetermined. The CDR3 loop spans 15 amino acids. The V and J ends lost 6 bases and 1 base respectively, with 15 bases between them. Per the germline V gene, CDR1 is SGHDN and CDR2 is FVKESK. For the CDR3, the DNA is TGTGCCAGCAGGAAATGGGAGATTTCGAACACTGAAGCTTTCTTT. Translating gives CASRKWEISNTEAFF.

The chain links TRBV24-1 to TRBJ1-2; 11 positions agree with TRBD1. The CDR3 covers 15 residues. J was trimmed by 9 bases and V by 4 bases; bases with no gene match: 9. The germline V gene has CDR1 KGHDR and CDR2 SFDVKD. Here the CDR3 reads CATSDSGTGGRSYTF. In DNA form, the CDR3 reads TGTGCCACCAGTGACTCCGGGACAGGGGGACGAAGCTACACCTTC.

In this sample, this clone turned up a few times. This chain connects TRBV6-5 to TRBJ2-3; D is uncertain. The V end lost 3 bases, the J end lost 9 bases, and 16 bases lay between the germline ends. This CDR3 is built from 14 residues. Germline V gene sequence: CDR1 MNHEY, CDR2 SVGAGI. CDR3 nucleotides: TGTGCCAGCAGTTATGATACTCGCGAACTGACGCAGTATTTT. This encodes CASSYDTRELTQYF.

This clone counts as medium-sized. The chain uses TRBV30 and TRBJ1-4; TRBD1 might be the D (6 bases). Deletions cut 8 bases from V and 7 bases from J, with 17 bases between. The CDR3 contains 13 residues. Germline assignment: CDR1 GTSNPN and CDR2 SVGIG (reference sequence). CDR3: CARSAGETEKLFF. Written as DNA, the CDR3 is TGTGCCCGCTCTGCAGGGGAAACTGAAAAACTGTTTTTT.

The genes are TRBV19 and TRBJ1-5; D is unclear. The CDR3 length is 13 residues. The V gene lost 5 bases and the J gene lost 4 bases, with 9 bases spanning the gap. The germline V gene encodes CDR1 LNHDA and CDR2 SQIVND (reference sequence). The CDR3 loop is CASSGDWNQPQHF. In DNA, the CDR3 is TGTGCCAGTAGTGGCGACTGGAATCAGCCCCAGCATTTT.

V gene TRBV6-5 combines with J gene TRBJ1-5; no clear D. CDR3 length: 15 residues. V lost 0 bases and J 3 bases, leaving 9 bases between the germline ends. The V gene's germline CDR1 is MNHEY and CDR2 SVGAGI. CDR3 in amino acids: CASSYSPTSNQPQHF. The DNA of the CDR3 is TGTGCCAGCAGTTACTCCCCGACCTCCAATCAGCCCCAGCATTTT.

Only one count was recorded for this clone. This rearrangement joins TRBV7-2 to TRBJ2-5; 8 bases agree with TRBD2. There are 17 residues in the CDR3. V lost 5 bases, J lost 3 bases, and 14 bases stayed unmatched. Germline V gives CDR1 SGHTA, CDR2 FQGNSA. CDR3 nucleotides: TGTGCCAGCAGCGCACAACGACCTACTAGCGGAAAAGAGACCCAGTACTTC. This gives the protein CASSAQRPTSGKETQYF. Combining the CDR3 with reference TRBV7-2 and TRBJ2-5 gives the whole variable domain GAGVSQSPSNKVTEKGKDVELRCDPISGHTALYWYRQSLGQGLEFLIYFQGNSAPDKSGLPSDRFSAERTGGSVSTLTIQRTQQEDSAVYLCASSAQRPTSGKETQYFGPGTRLLVL.

The chain recombines TRBV3-1 (or the pseudogene TRBV3-2) with TRBJ1-5; no firm D call. CDR3 length: 13 residues. V lost 4 bases and J lost 5, with 9 bases in between. Germline V gene sequence: CDR1 LGHDT, CDR2 YNNKEL (reference sequence). This CDR3 is CASSRGSYQPQHF. The CDR3 bases are TGTGCCAGCAGCCGGGGATCATATCAGCCCCAGCATTTT.

The CDR3 protein is CASSYKEYSPLHF. The CDR3 bases are TGTGCCAGCAGTTATAAGGAATATTCACCCCTCCACTTT. The genes are TRBV6-5 and TRBJ1-6; D is undetermined. The V and J ends lost 3 bases and 8 bases respectively, with 8 bases between them. Germline values: CDR1 MNHEY, CDR2 SVGAGI. The CDR3 is 13 amino acids.

V usage is TRBV6-2 or TRBV6-3 and J usage is TRBJ2-1; tentatively, D is TRBD1 or TRBD2 (5 bases each). CDR1 is MNHEY and CDR2 is SVGEGT in the germline V gene. The V end lost 2 bases, the J end lost 5 bases, and 10 bases lay between the germline ends. The CDR3 runs to 14 residues. CDR3 protein: CASSYRDGNNEQFF. The DNA for the CDR3 is TGTGCCAGCAGTTACCGGGACGGAAACAATGAGCAGTTCTTC.

The chain carries TRBV18 and TRBJ2-5; D is perhaps TRBD2 (6 bases). Per germline, CDR1 KGHSH and CDR2 LQKENI. V dropped 5 bases and J dropped 5 bases, with 12 bases sitting between them. The CDR3 runs to 13 residues. The CDR3 protein is CASSGDLTETQYF. The DNA of the CDR3 is TGTGCCAGCTCAGGGGACTTGACTGAGACCCAGTACTTC.